This is a list of T cell receptor beta chains from one sample in a study of graft-versus-host responses after intestinal transplantation. Libraries were prepared by immunoSEQ multiplex PCR; TCRdb keeps only in-frame clonotypes and omits some of them. Among around 40,000 clones listed, around 96% were seen once. Their antigens remain unidentified. The source was unstimulated CD8+ T cells sorted from spleen or lymph node cells, collected before transplant. Every receptor here comes from a human donor who was the organ donor for an intestinal transplant. CDR3s include the opening cysteine and the closing phenylalanine or tryptophan. The D gene is left open where the match is weak. Size tells how often a clone was seen (once, few, many) or the class of an expanded clone, and some rows leave it out.

v_call	d_call	j_call	clone_size	cdr3_nt	cdr3_aa
TRBV4-2	NA	TRBJ2-7	NA	TGTGCCAGCAGCCAAGACGGTGGGGAGCAGTACTTC	CASSQDGGEQYF
TRBV6-1	NA	TRBJ2-4	once	TGTGCCAGCAGTGAAGTCCGGGTCGGCTCCAAAAACATTCAGTACTTC	CASSEVRVGSKNIQYF
TRBV19	TRBD2	TRBJ2-5	NA	TGTGCCAGTAATGGGGGGGGACAAGAGACCCAGTACTTC	CASNGGGQETQYF
TRBV29-1	TRBD1	TRBJ2-3	NA	TGCAGCGTTGCACGCTACAGGGGGCTTACGCAGTATTTT	CSVARYRGLTQYF
TRBV5-5	TRBD2	TRBJ2-7	few	TGTGCCAGCAGCTCTCCGGGGGGGCGGCGGGAGCAGTACTTC	CASSSPGGRREQYF
TRBV18	TRBD1	TRBJ1-1	NA	TGTGCCAGCTCACCAGGGACAGCAGGGGGGGAAGCTTTCTTT	CASSPGTAGGEAFF
TRBV27	NA	TRBJ2-7	NA	TGTGCCAGCAGTTTAACAGTCTTTTACGAGCAGTACTTC	CASSLTVFYEQYF
TRBV27	NA	TRBJ1-2	NA	TGTGCCAGCAGCACGGTCCTAACAGGGTCTATCTCTGGCTACACCTTC	CASSTVLTGSISGYTF
TRBV19	NA	TRBJ2-3	NA	TGTGCCAGTAGTATTGCGGCTAGCTTCCCAGATACGCAGTATTTT	CASSIAASFPDTQYF
TRBV19	NA	TRBJ1-2	NA	TGTGCCAGTAGTATGTTACAGACCAACTATGGCTACACCTTC	CASSMLQTNYGYTF
TRBV6-6	NA	TRBJ2-2	once	TGTGCCAGCAGTTACGAGAGGGACACCGGGGAGCTGTTTTTT	CASSYERDTGELFF
TRBV7-3	NA	TRBJ2-2	NA	TGTGCCAGCAGCTTAAGTGGGCTCGGCGGGGAGCTGTTTTTT	CASSLSGLGGELFF
TRBV6-1	TRBD2	TRBJ2-3	NA	TGTGCCAGCAGTGAAGGACTAGCGGGGCCTCGGGTTGATACGCAGTATTTT	CASSEGLAGPRVDTQYF
TRBV7-9	TRBD2	TRBJ2-7	NA	TGTGCCAGCAGCACCGGGACTATCGCCTACGAGCAGTACTTC	CASSTGTIAYEQYF
TRBV11-2	TRBD1	TRBJ1-2	NA	TGTGCCAGCAGCTTAGAGGGGACAGACTCCTATGGCTACACCTTC	CASSLEGTDSYGYTF
TRBV19	TRBD1	TRBJ2-1	NA	TGTGCCAGTAGTTACACAGGGGGCCCCGGCTCCTACAATGAGCAGTTCTTC	CASSYTGGPGSYNEQFF
TRBV11-2	NA	TRBJ2-7	NA	TGTGCCAGCAGCTTACACCCCTTTTACACCGTCTACGAGCAGTACTTC	CASSLHPFYTVYEQYF
TRBV5-4	NA	TRBJ1-2	NA	TGTGCCAGCAGCTTGTATTTAGGGGAAGACTATGGCTACACCTTC	CASSLYLGEDYGYTF
TRBV2	NA	TRBJ1-5	NA	TGTGCCAGCAGTGAGCACAGTGCTTTGAATCAGCCCCAGCATTTT	CASSEHSALNQPQHF
TRBV30	NA	TRBJ2-3	NA	TGTGCCTGGAGTGTACTTAACCAAGATACGCAGTATTTT	CAWSVLNQDTQYF
TRBV27	NA	TRBJ2-7	NA	TGTGCCAGCAGTTTTGGACAGTTCTACGAGCAGTACTTC	CASSFGQFYEQYF
TRBV4-1	TRBD2	TRBJ2-7	NA	TGCGCCAGCAGCCAAGTGGGAGGGGACGAGCAGTACTTC	CASSQVGGDEQYF
TRBV6-6	NA	TRBJ2-1	NA	TGTGCCAGCAGTTTAGTGGGACTCACACCTACGGGTGAGCAGTTCTTC	CASSLVGLTPTGEQFF
TRBV4-2	NA	TRBJ2-5	NA	TGTGCCAGCAGCCAAGTGGGACCGCCTGAGACCCAGTACTTC	CASSQVGPPETQYF
TRBV6-6	NA	TRBJ1-3	few	TGTGCCAGCACTGGGGCAGCCACCCTCTCTGGAAACACCATATATTTT	CASTGAATLSGNTIYF
TRBV6-1	NA	TRBJ2-3	NA	TGTGCCAGCAGTGAGGTAAGGATCCTCACAGATACGCAGTATTTT	CASSEVRILTDTQYF
TRBV11-2	NA	TRBJ1-3	few	TGTGCCAGCAGCCCGACACCTGGAAACACCATATATTTT	CASSPTPGNTIYF
TRBV19	NA	TRBJ1-5	once	TGTGCCAGTAATGCAGGCCGGTTGCCCCAGCATTTT	CASNAGRLPQHF
TRBV6-4	NA	TRBJ2-1	NA	TGTGCCAGCAGTGAGACTGGCGGCGCGGGCAATGAGCAGTTCTTC	CASSETGGAGNEQFF
TRBV30	NA	TRBJ2-1	NA	TGTGCCGGACGGGGACTCAGCAATGAGCAGTTCTTC	CAGRGLSNEQFF
TRBV19	NA	TRBJ1-4	NA	TGTGCCAGTAGTGTGTGGGCAAATGAAAAACTGTTTTTT	CASSVWANEKLFF
TRBV11-1	NA	TRBJ2-7	NA	TGTGCCAGCAGCTTAGTGAGTCCCCATGGCGAGCAGTACTTC	CASSLVSPHGEQYF
TRBV6-4	NA	TRBJ2-2	once	TGTGCCAGCAGTGAGGGCAACACCGGGGAGCTGTTTTTT	CASSEGNTGELFF
TRBV9	NA	TRBJ1-6	once	TGTGCCAGCAGCGCCGCTACGGGGAATTCACCCCTCCACTTT	CASSAATGNSPLHF
TRBV10-3	NA	TRBJ2-7	NA	TGTGCCATCAGTGACAGCTCCTACGAGCAGTACTTC	CAISDSSYEQYF
TRBV5-6	TRBD1	TRBJ2-1	NA	TGTGCCAGCAGCTACCGGGACAGCTATGAGCAGTTCTTC	CASSYRDSYEQFF
TRBV30	TRBD1	TRBJ1-6	NA	TGTGCCTGGAGTGTTCCCGGACAGGGATATTCACCCCTCCACTTT	CAWSVPGQGYSPLHF
TRBV4-1	TRBD1	TRBJ2-7	NA	TGCGCCAGCAGCCAAGATAACGGTGGGACAGTCTACGAGCAGTACTTC	CASSQDNGGTVYEQYF